Listed below are T cell receptor beta chains from one sample, sequenced in a study of T cell responses to AZD1222 COVID-19 vaccine. Assay: immunoSEQ multiplex PCR; the TCRdb copy retains only in-frame clones and omits some. The table shows some 71,000 clones, with roughly nine tenths occurring only once. The starting material was peripheral blood, obtained 28 days after the second AZD1222 dose. The receptors were gathered from an adult who received the AZD1222 COVID-19 vaccine. The CDR3 runs from the conserved cysteine through the conserved F or W.

v_call	cdr3_aa
TRBV14	CASSQPTTGPTDTQYF
TRBV7-3	CASSLRPFGTDTQYF
TRBV3-1/TRBV3-2	CASTPTLGIEAFF
TRBV7-9	CASSHFTDTQYF
TRBV10-3	CAISESTPITDTQYF
TRBV6-5	CATTGPNEQYF
TRBV7-8	CASSLGTGRAYEQYF
TRBV7-2	CASSAKETQYF
TRBV11-2	CASSFLAGVIHEQYF
TRBV5-6	CASSSPGAGPRDTQYF
TRBV28	CATGTRSSYEQYF
TRBV5-5	CASSSLQGNTEAFF
TRBV4-2	CASSQGPPTAGGAEQYF
TRBV5-1	CASSFGDRQGIANYGYTF
TRBV9	CASSAAGTNTGELFF
TRBV29-1	CSVESLGEQYF
TRBV18	CASSPLGGGAEAFF
TRBV19	CASSIGTANYEQYF
TRBV10-3	CAISRGREGEQFF
TRBV7-3	CASSFSGQNYEQYF
TRBV21-1	CASSKAGGRYEQYF
TRBV2	CATARDVWYGYTF
TRBV18	CASSPGLALAHTGELFF
TRBV11-2	CASNRGGRRNEQFF